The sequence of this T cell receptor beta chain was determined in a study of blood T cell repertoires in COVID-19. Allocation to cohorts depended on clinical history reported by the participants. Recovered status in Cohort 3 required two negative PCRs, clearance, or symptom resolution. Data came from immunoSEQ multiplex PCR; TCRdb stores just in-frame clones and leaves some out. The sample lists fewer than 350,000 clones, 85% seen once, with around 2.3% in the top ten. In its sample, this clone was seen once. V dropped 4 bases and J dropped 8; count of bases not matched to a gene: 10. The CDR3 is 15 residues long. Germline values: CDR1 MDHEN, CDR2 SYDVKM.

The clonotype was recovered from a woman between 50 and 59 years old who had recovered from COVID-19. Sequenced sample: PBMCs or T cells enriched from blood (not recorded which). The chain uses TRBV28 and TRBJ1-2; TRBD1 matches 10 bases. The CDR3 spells CASSSSGTGVEGYTF. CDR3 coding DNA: TGTGCCAGCAGTTCCTCCGGGACAGGGGTAGAAGGCTACACCTTC.